A single sample gave rise to the 24 T cell receptor beta chains below, sequenced in a study of OX40 agonist ivuxolimab in advanced cancers. The assay was immunoSEQ multiplex PCR, and TCRdb's table has in-frame clones only and misses some. The sample contains nearly 85,000 clones, roughly 85% of which appear only once. The material sequenced was CD4+ or CD8+ T cells sorted from blood, taken in a trial of the OX40 agonist ivuxolimab. The receptors come from an adult with an advanced solid tumor such as melanoma, head and neck, liver or kidney cancer.

V usage is TRBV19 and J usage is TRBJ1-4, with D unclear. Germline loops: CDR1 LNHDA, CDR2 SQIVND (reference sequence). The CDR3 covers 12 residues. V lost 5 bases and J 6 bases, leaving 7 bases between the germline ends. The CDR3 region has the DNA TGTGCCAGTAGTCCCCGGGATGAAAAACTGTTTTTT. Amino acid sequence: CASSPRDEKLFF.

This clone showed up just once. Different DNA sequences within this sample yield the same CDR3. This sequence joins TRBV9 and TRBJ1-6; TRBD1 is a possible D gene (5 bases). Between the trimmed V and J ends, which lost 4 bases and 0 bases, there was a span of 11 bases. CDR1 is SGDLS and CDR2 is YYNGEE in the germline V gene. There are 16 residues in the CDR3. CDR3 in amino acids: CASSPGGSSYNSPLHF. The CDR3 nucleotides are TGTGCCAGCAGCCCCGGGGGGAGCTCCTATAATTCACCCCTCCACTTT.

In this sample, this clone turned up once. The chain recombines TRBV1 with TRBJ1-2. TRBV1 is marked as a pseudogene. The CDR3 contains 17 residues. CDR3 bases: TGCACCAGCAGCCACCCGGGACGGCCACAAGCTAACTATGGCTACACCTTC. Translated, it gives CTSSHPGRPQANYGYTF.

This sequence joins TRBV7-2 and TRBJ2-2; TRBD1 matches at 7 bases. Trimming at V came to 4 bases and at J to 4 bases, leaving 15 bases not matched to a gene. The germline gives CDR1 SGHTA, CDR2 FQGNSA. This CDR3 contains 18 residues. The CDR3 coding sequence is TGTGCCAGCAGCTCACGACAACAGGGGAGAGGGTCCACCGGGGAGCTGTTTTTT. This gives the protein CASSSRQQGRGSTGELFF.

This chain uses TRBV7-2 with TRBJ1-5, with D perhaps TRBD1 (5 bases). Germline loops: CDR1 SGHTA, CDR2 FQGNSA. This CDR3 region has 13 residues. With 5 bases removed from V and 9 bases from J, the gap between germline ends came to 14 bases. The CDR3 is CASSPERGSPQHF. CDR3 nucleotides: TGTGCCAGCAGCCCCGAGAGGGGATCGCCCCAGCATTTT.

The chain employs TRBV11-2 and TRBJ1-6, with a tentative D call TRBD1 (6 bases). V lost 5 bases and J lost 5, with 13 bases in between. The CDR3 length is 15 residues. CDR1 is SGHAT, CDR2 FQNNGV, per germline. The DNA of the CDR3 is TGTGCCAGCAGCAGCCTCTACAGGGATAATTCACCCCTCCACTTT. As protein: CASSSLYRDNSPLHF.

The genes are TRBV19 and TRBJ2-2; 9 nucleotides agree with TRBD2. CDR3 length equals 18 residues. Per germline, CDR1 LNHDA and CDR2 SQIVND (reference sequence). Unmatched junction bases numbered 9, after V lost 3 bases and J lost 1 base. DNA of the CDR3: TGTGCCAGTAGTATCCCGGAGCAGCGGGGGGTGAACACCGGGGAGCTGTTTTTT. Its protein product is CASSIPEQRGVNTGELFF. Combining the CDR3 with reference TRBV19 and TRBJ2-2 gives the whole variable domain DGGITQSPKYLFRKEGQNVTLSCEQNLNHDAMYWYRQDPGQGLRLIYYSQIVNDFQKGDIAEGYSVSREKKESFPLTVTSAQKNPTAFYLCASSIPEQRGVNTGELFFGEGSRLTVL.

The chain recombines TRBV13 with TRBJ2-7; either TRBD1 or TRBD2 may supply D (5 bases each). The CDR3 runs 14 residues. Trimming removed 5 bases at V and 5 bases at J, with 16 bases between. CDR1 PRHDT and CDR2 FYEKMQ come from the germline V gene (reference sequence). CDR3 protein: CASSLRDHLDEQYF. In DNA form, the CDR3 reads TGTGCCAGCAGCCTCCGGGACCACCTCGACGAGCAGTACTTC.

The chain recombines TRBV7-2 with TRBJ1-2; possible D gene TRBD1, 5 bases. Trimming took 3 bases from V and 6 from J, leaving 20 bases between them. This CDR3 comprises 16 residues. Per the germline V gene, CDR1 is SGHTA and CDR2 is FQGNSA. The chain's CDR3 is CASSLETWGDQHGYTF. The CDR3 nucleotides read TGTGCCAGCAGCTTGGAGACTTGGGGGGACCAACATGGCTACACCTTC.

V and J are TRBV27 and TRBJ2-2; D may be TRBD2 (6 bases). Germline CDR1 MNHEY, CDR2 SMNVEV (reference sequence). The CDR3 covers 16 residues. V was shortened by 6 bases and J by 3 bases, with 17 bases between the two germline ends. CDR3 in DNA: TGTGCCAGCAGACACAGCTTTTCGGGGGACACCGGGGAGCTGTTTTTT. It yields the protein CASRHSFSGDTGELFF.

V and J are TRBV2 and TRBJ2-3, with D unresolved. Trimming left V 8 bases short and J 7 bases short, with 19 bases between. CDR3 length: 14 residues. The V gene's germline CDR1 is SNHLY and CDR2 FYNNEI. CDR3 nucleotides: TGTGCCAGCCGGAAAGAGCCACTTGACCATACGCAGTATTTT. Translating it yields CASRKEPLDHTQYF.

The CDR3: CASSLGGNGNTIYF. CDR3 coding DNA: TGTGCCAGCAGCCTGGGTGGGAACGGAAACACCATATATTTT. This chain links TRBV9 with TRBJ1-3, with D uncertain. The CDR3 spans 14 residues. Trimming pared 4 bases from V and 4 bases from J, leaving 12 bases between. Germline V gene sequence: CDR1 SGDLS, CDR2 YYNGEE.

J is TRBJ1-2 and V is TRBV5-4; 7 bases are a match to TRBD1. Germline CDR1 reads SGHNT; CDR2 reads YYREEE (reference sequence). The CDR3 is 15 amino acids. The V segment lost 0 bases and the J segment 7 bases; nucleotides outside the gene matches: 9. The CDR3 loop is CASSLVSGQVFGYTF. DNA of the CDR3: TGTGCCAGCAGCTTGGTGAGCGGACAGGTTTTTGGCTACACCTTC.

The rearrangement uses TRBV9 and TRBJ2-1, with D perhaps matching TRBD1 (5 bases). The CDR3 spans 13 residues. Germline V gene sequence: CDR1 SGDLS, CDR2 YYNGEE. Trimming removed 4 bases at V and 5 bases at J, with 10 bases between. In DNA form, the CDR3 reads TGTGCCAGCAGCTCAGGGCCGAACAATGAGCAGTTCTTC. Residues: CASSSGPNNEQFF.

This clone was recorded once. The V gene is TRBV19, the J gene TRBJ1-2, with D possibly matching TRBD1 (6 bases). CDR3 length equals 13 residues. The germline V gene encodes CDR1 LNHDA and CDR2 SQIVND (reference sequence). V shed 5 bases and J shed 5 bases, with 12 bases lying between them. The CDR3 DNA follows: TGTGCCAGTAGTGGTGCAGGGGAGTATGGCTACACCTTC. This encodes CASSGAGEYGYTF.

V is TRBV5-1 and J is TRBJ2-3; 11 bases map to TRBD2. This CDR3 is built from 16 residues. Germline V gene lookup returns CDR1 SGHRS and CDR2 YFSETQ. The V segment lost 2 bases and the J segment 2 bases; nucleotides outside the gene matches: 4. CDR3 amino acids: CASSFGLAGDTDTQYF. For the CDR3, the DNA is TGCGCCAGCAGCTTCGGACTAGCGGGTGACACAGATACGCAGTATTTT.

The chain has TRBV4-3 and TRBJ1-4; 7 bases are a match to TRBD1. With 1 base clipped from V and 5 bases from J, the junction kept 7 bases outside the gene matches. The V gene's germline CDR1 is LGHNA and CDR2 YSLEER. The CDR3 consists of 16 residues. CDR3 in DNA: TGCGCCAGCAGCCAAGCCCAGGGGGGCCTCAATGAAAAACTGTTTTTT. Translating gives CASSQAQGGLNEKLFF.

The V call is TRBV7-2, the J call TRBJ1-5; TRBD1 might be the D (6 bases). CDR1 and CDR2 from the germline V gene are SGHTA and FQGNSA. CDR3 length: 16 amino acids. The V and J ends lost 5 bases and 4 bases respectively, with 18 bases between them. For the CDR3, the DNA is TGTGCCAGCAGCCTAGGGCCAGGGGCTATTAATCAGCCCCAGCATTTT. This encodes CASSLGPGAINQPQHF.

The chain uses TRBV5-1 and TRBJ1-6; possibly TRBD1 for D (5 bases). Trimming left V 3 bases short and J 8 bases short, with 15 bases between. Per the germline V gene, CDR1 is SGHRS and CDR2 is YFSETQ. The CDR3 is 15 residues long. This chain's CDR3 is CASSWGQGTDSPLHF. CDR3 nucleotide sequence: TGCGCCAGCAGCTGGGGTCAGGGAACGGATTCACCCCTCCACTTT.

This clone was detected once. The V gene is TRBV6-6, the J gene TRBJ1-4; D perhaps matches TRBD1 (5 bases). The CDR3 spans 13 residues. Between the trimmed V and J ends, which lost 6 bases and 5 bases, there was a span of 10 bases. CDR1 and CDR2 (germline): MNHNY, SVGAGI (reference sequence). The CDR3 reads CASRSGSNEKLFF. The CDR3 nucleotides are TGTGCCAGCAGATCAGGGTCAAATGAAAAACTGTTTTTT.

V gene TRBV19 combines with J gene TRBJ1-5; perhaps TRBD1 as D (6 bases). Germline CDR1 LNHDA, CDR2 SQIVND (reference sequence). The CDR3 loop spans 16 amino acids. The V and J ends lost 5 bases and 0 bases respectively, with 14 bases between them. The CDR3 region has the DNA TGTGCCAGTAGTGAGGGGGACGGGTATAGCAATCAGCCCCAGCATTTT. Protein: CASSEGDGYSNQPQHF.

This clone was seen only a few times. CDR3 bases: TGCGCCAGCAGTTCCACTAGCGGGGGGGCAGATACGCAGTATTTT. It is translated as CASSSTSGGADTQYF. The chain links TRBV5-1 to TRBJ2-3, with 13 positions matching TRBD2. V lost 5 bases to trimming and J lost 4 bases; unmatched junction nucleotides: 4. The CDR3 is 15 residues long. In germline, CDR1 is SGHRS, CDR2 YFSETQ.

V gene TRBV6-5 combines with J gene TRBJ2-2, with TRBD1 identical over 7 bases. J gave up 0 bases and V 4 bases, and 5 bases lay outside the gene matches. The CDR3 totals 16 residues. In germline, CDR1 is MNHEY, CDR2 SVGAGI. The CDR3 loop is CASSSGQGANTGELFF. CDR3 sequence (DNA): TGTGCCAGCAGTTCCGGGCAGGGGGCGAACACCGGGGAGCTGTTTTTT.

The CDR3 loop reads CSTRQGGGEKLFF. The CDR3, as DNA: TGCAGCACGCGGCAGGGTGGGGGTGAAAAACTGTTTTTT. This sequence joins TRBV29-1 and TRBJ1-4; weak D call: TRBD1 (5 bases). The CDR3 length is 13 residues. The V and J ends lost 8 bases and 7 bases respectively, with 17 bases between them. CDR1 SQVTM and CDR2 ANQGSEA come from the germline V gene.